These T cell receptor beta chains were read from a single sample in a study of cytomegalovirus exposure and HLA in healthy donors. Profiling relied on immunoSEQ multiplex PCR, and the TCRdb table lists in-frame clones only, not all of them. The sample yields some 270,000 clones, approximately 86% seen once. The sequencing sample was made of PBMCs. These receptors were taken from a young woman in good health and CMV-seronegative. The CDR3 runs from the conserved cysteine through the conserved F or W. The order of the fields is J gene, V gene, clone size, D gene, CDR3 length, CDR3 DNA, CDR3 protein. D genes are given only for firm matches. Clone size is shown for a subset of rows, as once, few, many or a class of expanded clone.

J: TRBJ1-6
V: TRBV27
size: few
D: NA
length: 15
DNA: TGTGCCAGCAGTCTTTACCGGGAGCGGAATTCACCCCTCCACTTT
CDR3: CASSLYRERNSPLHF

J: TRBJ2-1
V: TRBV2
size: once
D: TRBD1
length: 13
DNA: TGTGCCAGCATGGACAGGGTTCACAATGAGCAGTTCTTC
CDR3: CASMDRVHNEQFF

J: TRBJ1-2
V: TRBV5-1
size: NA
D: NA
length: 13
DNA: TGCGCCAGCAGCTTGGACAAGGGGTATGGCTACACCTTC
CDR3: CASSLDKGYGYTF

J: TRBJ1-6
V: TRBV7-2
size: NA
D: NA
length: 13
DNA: TGTGCCAGCGGGGAGTGGAATAATTCACCCCTCCACTTT
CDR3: CASGEWNNSPLHF

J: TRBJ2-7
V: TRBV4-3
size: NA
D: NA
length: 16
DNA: TGCGCCAGCAGCCAAGGGGGGGGCAGGGAGTCGGACGAGCAGTACTTC
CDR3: CASSQGGGRESDEQYF

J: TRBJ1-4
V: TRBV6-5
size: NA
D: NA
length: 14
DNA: TGTGCCAGCAGTGTGACAGGCGTAGGTGAAAAACTGTTTTTT
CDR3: CASSVTGVGEKLFF

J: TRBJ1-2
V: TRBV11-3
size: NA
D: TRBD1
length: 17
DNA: TGTGCCAGCAGTAAAGCCCCAAGACAGGGTCCCTCCTATGGCTACACCTTC
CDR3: CASSKAPRQGPSYGYTF

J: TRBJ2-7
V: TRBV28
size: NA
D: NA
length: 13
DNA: TGTGCCAGCAGTTTACCGGGGGTCTACGAGCAGTACTTC
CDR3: CASSLPGVYEQYF

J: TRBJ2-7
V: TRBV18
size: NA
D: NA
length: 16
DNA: TGTGCCAGCTCACCACCGACCGCAAAGGGGTCCTACGAGCAGTACTTC
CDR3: CASSPPTAKGSYEQYF

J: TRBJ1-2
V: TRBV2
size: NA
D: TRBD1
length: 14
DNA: TGTGCCAGCAGTGCCTACAGGGGGGGAAAGGGCTACACCTTC
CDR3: CASSAYRGGKGYTF

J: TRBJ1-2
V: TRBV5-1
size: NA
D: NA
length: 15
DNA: TGCGCCAGCAGAGAAAGGACAGCCCCTAACTATGGCTACACCTTC
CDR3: CASRERTAPNYGYTF

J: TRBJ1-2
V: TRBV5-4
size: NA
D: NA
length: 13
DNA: TGTGCCAGCAGCACCCCCCAGGACTATGGCTACACCTTC
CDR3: CASSTPQDYGYTF

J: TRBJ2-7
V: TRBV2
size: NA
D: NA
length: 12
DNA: TGTGCCAGCAGCTGGGCCTCCTACGAGCAGTACTTC
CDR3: CASSWASYEQYF

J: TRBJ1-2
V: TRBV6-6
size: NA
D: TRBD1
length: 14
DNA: TGTGCCAGCAGCGACGGAGACAGGGCGAAGAGCTACACCTTC
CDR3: CASSDGDRAKSYTF

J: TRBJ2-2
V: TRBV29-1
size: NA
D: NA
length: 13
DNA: TGCAGCGTTGAGGGGCAGAGCACCGGGGAGCTGTTTTTT
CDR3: CSVEGQSTGELFF

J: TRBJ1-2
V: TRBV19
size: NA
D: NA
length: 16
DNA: TGTGCCAGTAGTATCCCCGAAGAGGTCTTTAGTTATGGCTACACCTTC
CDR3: CASSIPEEVFSYGYTF

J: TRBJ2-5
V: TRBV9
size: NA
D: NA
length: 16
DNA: TGTGCCAGCAGCGTAGCTCCGGGTCAGGGGCAAGAGACCCAGTACTTC
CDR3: CASSVAPGQGQETQYF

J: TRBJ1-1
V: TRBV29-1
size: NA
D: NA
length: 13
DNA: TGCAGCGTTTACAGGGCTTGGAATCCTGAAGCCTTCTTT
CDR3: CSVYRAWNPEAFF

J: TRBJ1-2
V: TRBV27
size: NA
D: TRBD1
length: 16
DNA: TGTGCCAGCAGTGCGGGGGACAGGGTCTTAGACTATGGCTACACCTTC
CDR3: CASSAGDRVLDYGYTF

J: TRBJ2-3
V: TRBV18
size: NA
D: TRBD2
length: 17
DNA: TGTGCCAGCTCACCTACTAGCGGGATAAGCTTCGCAGATACGCAGTATTTT
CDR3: CASSPTSGISFADTQYF

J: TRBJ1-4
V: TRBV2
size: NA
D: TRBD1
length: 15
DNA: TGTGCCAGCAGTGAAGGGTCGGGACAGGGAGAAAAACTGTTTTTT
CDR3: CASSEGSGQGEKLFF

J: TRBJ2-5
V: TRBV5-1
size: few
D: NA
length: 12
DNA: TGCGCCAGCAGGATAGACCAAGAGACCCAGTACTTC
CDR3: CASRIDQETQYF

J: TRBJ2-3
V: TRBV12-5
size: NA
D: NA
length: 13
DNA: TGTGCTAGTGGTTTGGGGCTTACAGATACGCAGTATTTT
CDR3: CASGLGLTDTQYF

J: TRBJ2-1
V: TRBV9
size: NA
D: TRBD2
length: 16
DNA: TGTGCCAGCAGCGTAGGTTCCGGGGGGGCCTGGAATGAGCAGTTCTTC
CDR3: CASSVGSGGAWNEQFF

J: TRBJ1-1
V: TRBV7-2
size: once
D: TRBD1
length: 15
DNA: TGTGCCAGCAGCCTTAGGTACAGGGGGAACACTGAAGCTTTCTTT
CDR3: CASSLRYRGNTEAFF

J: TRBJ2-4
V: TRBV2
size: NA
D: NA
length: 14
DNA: TGTGCCAGCACCGCCGCAGGGCTGGAAAACATTCAGTACTTC
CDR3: CASTAAGLENIQYF

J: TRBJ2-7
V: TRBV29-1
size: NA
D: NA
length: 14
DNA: TGCAGTATCGTACTCACAGGGCCCCCCTACGAGCAGTACTTC
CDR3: CSIVLTGPPYEQYF

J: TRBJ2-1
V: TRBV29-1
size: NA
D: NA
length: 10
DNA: TGCAGCGTTGAACGCGGTGAGCAGTTCTTC
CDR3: CSVERGEQFF

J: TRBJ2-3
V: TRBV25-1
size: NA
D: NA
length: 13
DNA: TGTGCCAGCAGTGAACGAGCGCCAGATACGCAGTATTTT
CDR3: CASSERAPDTQYF

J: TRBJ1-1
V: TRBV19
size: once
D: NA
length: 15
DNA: TGTGCCAGTAGTCTCTACACGGGAAGTGGCACTGAAGCTTTCTTT
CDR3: CASSLYTGSGTEAFF

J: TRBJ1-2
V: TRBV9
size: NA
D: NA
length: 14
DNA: TGTGCCAGCAGCTTATACACAGGGAACTATGGCTACACCTTC
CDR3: CASSLYTGNYGYTF

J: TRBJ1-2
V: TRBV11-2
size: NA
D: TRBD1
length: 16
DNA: TGTGCCAGCAGCTTATCAGGACAGGTAGTTGGCTATGGCTACACCTTC
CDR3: CASSLSGQVVGYGYTF

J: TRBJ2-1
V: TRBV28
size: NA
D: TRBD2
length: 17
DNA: TGTGCCAGCAGTCCACCCCGGACTAGCGGGCTTTACAATGAGCAGTTCTTC
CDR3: CASSPPRTSGLYNEQFF

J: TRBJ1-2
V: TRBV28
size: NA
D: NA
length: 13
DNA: TGTGCCAGCAGTTTATTTAACACCCCACGTTACACCTTC
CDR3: CASSLFNTPRYTF

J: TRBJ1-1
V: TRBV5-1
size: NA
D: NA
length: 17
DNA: TGCGCCAGCAGCTTGGGAAGACAGGACAGAGGGAACACTGAAGCTTTCTTT
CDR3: CASSLGRQDRGNTEAFF

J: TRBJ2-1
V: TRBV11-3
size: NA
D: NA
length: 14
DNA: TGTGCCAGCAGCTTATCGTGGGGGCTCAATGAGCAGTTCTTC
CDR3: CASSLSWGLNEQFF

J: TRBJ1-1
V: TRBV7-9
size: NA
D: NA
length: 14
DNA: TGTGCCAGCAGCTATCTCACAGGGTTCACTGAAGCTTTCTTT
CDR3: CASSYLTGFTEAFF

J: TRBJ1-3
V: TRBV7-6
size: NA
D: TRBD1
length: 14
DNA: TGTGCCAGCAGCCCGACAGGGGCTGGAAACACCATATATTTT
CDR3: CASSPTGAGNTIYF

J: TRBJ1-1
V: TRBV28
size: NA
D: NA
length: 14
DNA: TGTGCCAGCAGTTTACAACAGACATTCTCTGAAGCTTTCTTT
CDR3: CASSLQQTFSEAFF

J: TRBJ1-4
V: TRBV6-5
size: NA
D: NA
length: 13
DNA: TGTGCCAGCAGTCCCCGGGCTAATGAAAAACTGTTTTTT
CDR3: CASSPRANEKLFF

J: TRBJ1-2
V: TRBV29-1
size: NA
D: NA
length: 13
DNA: TGCAGCGTTTCTACCATGGACAGCTATGGCTACACCTTC
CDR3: CSVSTMDSYGYTF

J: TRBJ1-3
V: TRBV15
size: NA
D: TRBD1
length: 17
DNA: TGTGCCACCAGCAGCCCCAGGGGGCAAGTCTCTGGAAACACCATATATTTT
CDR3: CATSSPRGQVSGNTIYF

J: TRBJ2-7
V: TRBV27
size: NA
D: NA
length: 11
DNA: TGTGCCAGCATTTATCATGACAGCCAGTACTTC
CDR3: CASIYHDSQYF

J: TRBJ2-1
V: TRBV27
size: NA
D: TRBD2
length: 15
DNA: TGTGCCAGCAGTCAGCGGGAGGACTCCTACAATGAGCAGTTCTTC
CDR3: CASSQREDSYNEQFF

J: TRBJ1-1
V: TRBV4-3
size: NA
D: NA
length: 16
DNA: TGCGCCAGCAGCCAAGATCTCGGGGGGATGAACACTGAAGCTTTCTTT
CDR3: CASSQDLGGMNTEAFF

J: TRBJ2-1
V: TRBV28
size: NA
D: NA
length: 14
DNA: TGTGCCAGCAGTTTAAGGACAGTCTCCCATGAGCAGTTCTTC
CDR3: CASSLRTVSHEQFF

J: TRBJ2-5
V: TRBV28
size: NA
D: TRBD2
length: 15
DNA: TGTGCCAGCAGTCGAGGGATGAGCGGGGGAAAGACCCAGTACTTC
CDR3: CASSRGMSGGKTQYF

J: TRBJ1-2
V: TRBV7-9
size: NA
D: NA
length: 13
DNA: TGTGCCAGCAGCTTAACGGGTACGGGAGGCTACACCTTC
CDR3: CASSLTGTGGYTF